Each of the 18 T cell receptor beta chains below was sequenced from the same sample in a study of blood T cells in healthy people across ages. Alongside a J-beta primer mix, a sample-barcoded 5' primer served in a second PCR lasting roughly 6 to 11 cycles. TCRdb recomputed calls from the 5' RACE reads with MiXCR, one row per CDR3 protein. The sample lists around 940,000 distinct CDR3 sequences; 51% were seen once. The specimen was blood. The receptors were gathered from a woman aged 60-75 years in good health.

The chain links TRBV7-9 to TRBJ2-7, with D perhaps matching TRBD2 (6 bases). This CDR3 spans 20 amino acids. V was cut by 5 bases and J by 0 bases, with 29 bases left in between. Germline CDR1 SEHNR, CDR2 FQNEAQ (reference sequence). The CDR3 loop reads CASSPRTMSGIHSRSYEQYF. In nucleotides, the CDR3 is TGTGCCAGCAGCCCTAGGACTATGAGCGGAATCCACTCCCGCTCCTACGAGCAGTACTTC.

The genes are TRBV7-2 and TRBJ2-1; TRBD1 aligns across 12 bases. Germline values: CDR1 SGHTA, CDR2 FQGNSA. V lost 2 bases, J lost 7 bases, and 6 bases stayed unmatched. The CDR3 spans 16 residues. The CDR3 region is CASSLSGTGGQNEQFF. CDR3 DNA: TGTGCCAGCAGCTTATCGGGGACAGGGGGCCAGAATGAGCAGTTCTTC.

This chain uses TRBV4-1 with TRBJ2-6; TRBD1 is a possible D gene (6 bases). Germline V lookup: CDR1 MGHRA, CDR2 YSYEKL. Trimming removed 0 bases at V and 0 bases at J, with 9 bases between. This CDR3 comprises 17 residues. This CDR3 is CASSQDWGRSGANVLTF. The CDR3 nucleotides are TGCGCCAGCAGCCAAGACTGGGGGCGCTCTGGGGCCAACGTCCTGACTTTC.

This clonotype has more than one count but fewer than ten. The V and J genes are TRBV29-1 and TRBJ1-1; D is ambiguous. Trimming pared 5 bases from V and 3 bases from J, leaving 13 bases between. Germline V gives CDR1 SQVTM, CDR2 ANQGSEA. The CDR3 is made up of 13 amino acids. The CDR3 sequence: CSVSGFSYTEAFF. The CDR3 nucleotides are TGCAGCGTTTCGGGATTTTCGTACACTGAAGCTTTCTTT.

A note on this clonotype: Relative to the germline gene, one junction end is altered; a read error may explain this. V is TRBV28 and J is TRBJ1-2, with TRBD1 matching 7 bases. Germline V gene lookup returns CDR1 MDHEN and CDR2 SYDVKM. The CDR3 runs 15 residues. The CDR3 spells CASRQTDRRTYDYTF. The CDR3 region has the DNA TGTGCCAGCAGGCAAACGGACAGGAGAACCTATGACTACACCTTC.

The chain carries TRBV7-9 and TRBJ1-3; D may be TRBD1 (6 bases). The ends were cut back, 5 bases at V and 3 bases at J, with 14 bases in the middle. Per the germline V gene, CDR1 is SEHNR and CDR2 is FQNEAQ (reference sequence). This CDR3 has 15 amino acids. CDR3 protein: CASSNQGQIGNTIYF. CDR3 DNA: TGTGCCAGCAGCAATCAGGGGCAGATTGGAAACACCATATATTTT.

The V and J genes are TRBV5-4 and TRBJ2-5; D uncertain. Germline CDR1 reads SGHNT; CDR2 reads YYREEE (reference sequence). The CDR3 is made up of 13 amino acids. V lost 4 bases, J lost 5 bases, and 12 bases lay in between. CDR3 amino acids: CASSNSWAETQYF. The DNA for the CDR3 is TGTGCCAGCAGCAATTCATGGGCGGAGACCCAGTACTTC.

The rearrangement joins TRBV6-5 to TRBJ2-4; TRBD2 matches at 12 bases. The CDR3 runs to 16 residues. Losses at the gene ends were 0 bases for V and 9 bases for J; bases not matched to a gene: 6. CDR1 and CDR2 from the germline V gene are MNHEY and SVGAGI. In DNA, the CDR3 is TGTGCCAGCAGTTACTCGAGTACTAGCGGGAGGAGCATTCAGTACTTC. This gives the protein CASSYSSTSGRSIQYF.

The chain uses TRBV19 and TRBJ2-7, with TRBD1 identical over 8 bases. In germline, CDR1 is LNHDA, CDR2 SQIVND (reference sequence). Trimming removed 2 bases from V and 8 bases from J; junction bases left unmatched: 5. CDR3 length equals 13 residues. Written as DNA, the CDR3 is TGTGCCAGTAGTATAACCCAGGGGGCTCAGCAGTACTTC. It encodes CASSITQGAQQYF.

This clonotype was observed a handful of times. V and J are TRBV5-1 and TRBJ2-3, with D possibly TRBD1 on 6 matching bases. The CDR3 is made up of 15 amino acids. V gave up 4 bases and J gave up 2 bases, with 14 bases separating them. The germline gives CDR1 SGHRS, CDR2 YFSETQ. Written as DNA, the CDR3 is TGCGCCAGCAGCCCGGACAGACTAAACACAGATACGCAGTATTTT. Its translation is CASSPDRLNTDTQYF.

V is TRBV7-8 and J is TRBJ2-7; D remains ambiguous. V lost 7 bases, J lost 0 bases, and 10 bases lay in between. Germline CDR1 and CDR2: SGHVS and FQNEAQ. The CDR3 spans 13 residues. The CDR3 DNA is TGTGCCAGCACTCCTGAGAACTCCTACGAGCAGTACTTC. It codes for CASTPENSYEQYF.

In this sample, this clonotype turned up a few times. V gene TRBV4-1 combines with J gene TRBJ2-7; TRBD2 is a possible D gene (6 bases). CDR3 size: 16 residues. The germline CDR1 and CDR2 sequences are MGHRA and YSYEKL. Trimming left V 1 base short and J 3 bases short, with 16 bases between. For the CDR3, the DNA is TGCGCCAGCAGCCAAGGGGTCCGGGGGTTATACTACGAGCAGTACTTC. It translates to CASSQGVRGLYYEQYF.

Only a few counts were recorded for this clonotype. The chain couples TRBV4-2 to TRBJ1-4; TRBD1 might be the D (6 bases). Germline CDR1 and CDR2: LGHNA and YNFKEQ. Trimming shortened V by 0 bases and J by 0 bases, and 14 bases separated the two germline ends. This CDR3 is 18 amino acids long. The CDR3 DNA follows: TGTGCCAGCAGCCAAGAGTGGGGGCGCGGGGCAACTAATGAAAAACTGTTTTTT. It is translated as CASSQEWGRGATNEKLFF.

The V call is TRBV7-9, the J call TRBJ2-5; D is undetermined. Germline CDR1 SEHNR, CDR2 FQNEAQ (reference sequence). V shed 4 bases and J shed 2 bases, with 8 bases lying between them. CDR3 length: 13 residues. The CDR3 bases are TGTGCCAGCAGCTCACCCAGTCAAGAGACCCAGTACTTC. This codes for CASSSPSQETQYF.

This clonotype was counted only a few times. The V gene is TRBV27, the J gene TRBJ1-6; D ambiguous. The CDR3 is 15 amino acids. CDR1 and CDR2 (germline): MNHEY, SMNVEV (reference sequence). V lost 1 base to trimming and J lost 0 bases, with 4 bases between them. The CDR3 DNA reads TGTGCCAGCAGTTTATGGGGCTCCTATAATTCACCCCTCCACTTT. Translation: CASSLWGSYNSPLHF.

This clonotype was seen a handful of times. The chain employs TRBV15 and TRBJ2-5; 11 bases are a match to TRBD2. The CDR3 has 16 residues. Germline-derived CDR1 and CDR2 are LNHNV and YYDKDF (reference sequence). The V and J ends lost 5 bases and 5 bases, in that order; junction bases with no gene match: 10. Here the CDR3 reads CATSPASGGMLETQYF. Here the CDR3 DNA reads TGTGCCACCAGCCCAGCTAGCGGGGGGATGTTGGAGACCCAGTACTTC.

The chain links TRBV2 to TRBJ2-3; the D is unclear. V gave up 6 bases and J gave up 5 bases, with 12 bases separating them. CDR1 is SNHLY and CDR2 is FYNNEI in the germline V gene. This CDR3 is 13 amino acids long. Written as DNA, the CDR3 is TGTGCCAGCAGGTCCTTAGATTTAGATACGCAGTATTTT. This translates into CASRSLDLDTQYF.

The chain combines TRBV18 with TRBJ2-1; D is tentatively TRBD1 or TRBD2 (6 bases each). Germline V CDR1 and CDR2: KGHSH, LQKENI. The CDR3 length is 14 residues. V lost 6 bases to trimming and J lost 10 bases, with 19 bases between them. DNA for the CDR3: TGTGCCAGCTCGCGGGACGGGACATCCAGCGAGCAGTTCTTC. This gives the protein CASSRDGTSSEQFF.